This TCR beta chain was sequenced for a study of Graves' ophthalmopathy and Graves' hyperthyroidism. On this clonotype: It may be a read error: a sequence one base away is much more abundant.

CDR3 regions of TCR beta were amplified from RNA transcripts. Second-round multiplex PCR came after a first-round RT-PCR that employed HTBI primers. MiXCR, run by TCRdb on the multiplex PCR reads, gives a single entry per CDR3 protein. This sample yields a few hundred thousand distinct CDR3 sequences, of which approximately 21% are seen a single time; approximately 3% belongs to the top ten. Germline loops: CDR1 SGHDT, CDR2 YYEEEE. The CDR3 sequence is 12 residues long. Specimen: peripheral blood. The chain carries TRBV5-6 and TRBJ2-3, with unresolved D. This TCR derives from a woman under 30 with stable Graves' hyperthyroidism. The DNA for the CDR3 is TGTTCCAGCACAGTTTTCACAGATACGCAGTATTTT. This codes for CSSTVFTDTQYF.